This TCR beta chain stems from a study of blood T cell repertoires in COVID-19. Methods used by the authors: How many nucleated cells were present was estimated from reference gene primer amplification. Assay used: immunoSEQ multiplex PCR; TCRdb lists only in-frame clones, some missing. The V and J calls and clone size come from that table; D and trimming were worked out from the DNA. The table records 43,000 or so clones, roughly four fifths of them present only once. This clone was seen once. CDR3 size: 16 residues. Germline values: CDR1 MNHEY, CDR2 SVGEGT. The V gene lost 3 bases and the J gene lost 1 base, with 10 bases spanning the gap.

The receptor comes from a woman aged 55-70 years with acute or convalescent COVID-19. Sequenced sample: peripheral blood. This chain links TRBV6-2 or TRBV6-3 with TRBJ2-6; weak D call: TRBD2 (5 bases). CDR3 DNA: TGTGCCAGCAGTTATCATGAGGGTTCTGGGGCCAACGTCCTGACTTTC. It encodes CASSYHEGSGANVLTF.